This is a list of T cell receptor beta chains from one sample in a study of CD8 T cells in Susac syndrome. Each CDR3 protein is one row after TCRdb ran MiXCR on the immunoSEQ multiplex PCR reads. The repertoire holds 180,000 or so distinct CDR3 sequences, with roughly 95% as singletons. Sequencing was done on a sample of CD4+ T cells from PBMCs. These receptors were obtained from a human donor in good health. Both conserved end residues are part of each CDR3.

>16|TRBV6-5
CASSYPTGTGTDTQYF
>15|TRBV5-1
CASSVAGPPASIQYF
>13|TRBV20-1
CSARVSGRREQYF
>11|TRBV30
CAWSSSNEQFF
>11|TRBV6-1
CASRTGDTQYF
>13|TRBV9
CASSPNRGLGYTF
>13|TRBV7-9
CASSSGSGETQYF
>15|TRBV5-4
CASSGAGWRTETQYF
>15|TRBV4-2
CASSQESTATDTQYF
>15|TRBV9
CASSVASVSSYEQYF
>14|TRBV7-9
CASSPGGQNYGYTF
>14|TRBV29-1
CSARDRRDSYEQYF